The entry that follows covers one TCR beta chain sequence. In the original workflow: Cell counts per sample came from amplifying reference gene primers. Only in-frame clones appear in the TCRdb table, and some are missing; sequencing was by immunoSEQ multiplex PCR. Clonal size and the V and J genes are those of that table, whereas D and trimming came from the DNA. Of approximately 70,000 clones listed, around 90% are singletons. The data are from a study of blood T cell repertoires in COVID-19. Study context: Some COVID-19 samples were acute and others convalescent; all came from the United States, Italy and Spain.

Sequencing was performed on peripheral blood. This clonotype was obtained from a woman aged 55-69 years with active COVID-19.

CDR3 DNA sequence: TGTGCCACCAGCAGGGACAGGGGTCCCCAAGAGACCCAGTACTTC. This encodes CATSRDRGPQETQYF. J is TRBJ2-5 and V is TRBV15; 9 nucleotides agree with TRBD1. V shed 3 bases and J 1 base; nucleotides not matched to a gene: 3. Germline V gene lookup returns CDR1 LNHNV and CDR2 YYDKDF (reference sequence). The CDR3 is 15 amino acids.